The next 3 T cell receptor beta chains were all read from a single sample in a study of T-cell reconstitution after alpha-beta-depleted transplantation in children. Library preparation (for TCRbeta) was performed with unique molecular identifiers. TCRdb re-analysed the PCR reads in MiXCR, keeping a single row per CDR3 protein. Among 100,000 or so distinct CDR3 sequences listed, 6% to 9% were seen once. This specimen was PBMCs, taken before TCRalphabeta/CD19-depleted stem cell transplant. These receptors came from a boy aged 2 to 10 with acute lymphoblastic leukemia, due to receive a stem cell transplant.

This chain joins TRBV3-1 and TRBJ2-7; D possibly corresponds to TRBD2 (6 bases). Trimming took off 0 bases at V and 1 base at J, with 19 bases between the two ends. Germline CDR1 and CDR2: LGHDT and YNNKEL (reference sequence). This CDR3 spans 18 amino acids. CDR3 sequence (DNA): TGTGCCAGCAGCCAAGAGACTTTTCTAGCGCCTAATTCCTACGAGCAGTACTTC. This gives the protein CASSQETFLAPNSYEQYF.

This clonotype occurred a few times. The chain carries TRBV10-2 and TRBJ2-3; 13 nucleotides line up with TRBD2. V was pared by 10 bases and J by 2 bases, with 6 bases of the junction left unmatched. Germline CDR1 reads WSHSY; CDR2 reads SAAADI. The CDR3 has 15 residues. The CDR3 nucleotides are TGCGCCACCAGGGGACTAGCGGGGATCACAGATACGCAGTATTTT. Protein sequence: CATRGLAGITDTQYF.

This clonotype has at least ten counts. The chain uses TRBV18 and TRBJ2-1; D gene ambiguous. Germline-derived CDR1 and CDR2 are KGHSH and LQKENI. Trimming took off 1 base at V and 8 bases at J, with 9 bases between the two ends. The CDR3 has 13 amino acids. Written as DNA, the CDR3 is TGTGCCAGCTCACCACGGTCAGGAGATGAGCAGTTCTTC. Amino acid sequence: CASSPRSGDEQFF.